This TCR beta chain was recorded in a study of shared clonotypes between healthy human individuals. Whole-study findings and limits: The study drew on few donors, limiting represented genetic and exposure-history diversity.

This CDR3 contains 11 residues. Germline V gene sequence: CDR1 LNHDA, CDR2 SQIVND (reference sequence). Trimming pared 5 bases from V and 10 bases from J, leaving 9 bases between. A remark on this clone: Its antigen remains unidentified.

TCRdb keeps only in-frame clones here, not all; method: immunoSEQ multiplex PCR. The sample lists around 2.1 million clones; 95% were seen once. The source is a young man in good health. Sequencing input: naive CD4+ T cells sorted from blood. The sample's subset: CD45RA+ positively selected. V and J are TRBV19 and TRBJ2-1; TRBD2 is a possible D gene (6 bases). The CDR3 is CASSREREQFF. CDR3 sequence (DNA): TGTGCCAGTAGTCGGGAGCGGGAGCAGTTCTTC. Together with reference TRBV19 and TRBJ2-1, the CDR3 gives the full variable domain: DGGITQSPKYLFRKEGQNVTLSCEQNLNHDAMYWYRQDPGQGLRLIYYSQIVNDFQKGDIAEGYSVSREKKESFPLTVTSAQKNPTAFYLCASSREREQFFGPGTRLTVL.